The T cell receptor beta chain under discussion was sequenced for a study of T cells in Graves' hyperthyroidism and ophthalmopathy. Broader study findings: Ophthalmopathy, which appeared later, was predicted by the model a median 6.5 months before onset.

The TCR beta CDR3 regions underwent amplification using RNA transcripts as the source. HTBI primers were employed in a first-round RT-PCR of the TCR CDR3. TCRdb re-derived calls from the multiplex PCR reads in MiXCR, one entry per CDR3 protein. The table has more than 450,000 distinct CDR3 sequences, roughly 15% seen once. The CDR3 length is 15 residues. V lost 3 bases, J lost 7 bases, and 12 bases stayed unmatched. CDR1 is DFQATT, CDR2 SNEGSKA, per germline (reference sequence). Patients showing uncontrolled infection, other autoimmune disease, pregnancy or lactation were ineligible. This clonotype was picked up many times. Antigen unknown.

The chain recombines TRBV20-1 with TRBJ2-7; TRBD2 agrees at 10 bases. Sequencing was done on a sample of blood. The origin of this receptor is a woman between 40 and 55 years old with Graves' hyperthyroidism. The CDR3 reads CSASSASGGPGEQYF. CDR3 DNA sequence: TGCAGTGCTAGTTCGGCTAGCGGGGGTCCGGGAGAGCAGTACTTC.